Shown below are 25 T cell receptor beta chains from a single sample sequenced in a study of cytomegalovirus exposure and HLA in healthy donors. Sequencing used immunoSEQ multiplex PCR; TCRdb keeps in-frame clones, though not all of them. The data contain 90,000 to 150,000 clones, around 87% of them singletons. Sequenced material: PBMCs. The receptors come from a woman aged 18-30 years in good health and CMV-seropositive.

This chain connects TRBV18 to TRBJ1-4; 7 bases align to TRBD1. Germline V CDR1 and CDR2: KGHSH, LQKENI. The CDR3 length is 15 residues. V gave up 4 bases and J gave up 5 bases; unmatched junction bases: 7. The CDR3 nucleotides are TGTGCCAGCTCACTTGGGACAGTGACAAATGAAAAACTGTTTTTT. Translated: CASSLGTVTNEKLFF.

This chain uses TRBV27 with TRBJ2-3; 11 bases align to TRBD2. Germline V gene sequence: CDR1 MNHEY, CDR2 SMNVEV (reference sequence). The CDR3 is 14 residues long. With V trimmed by 4 bases and J by 8 bases, 5 bases remained unmatched. Here the CDR3 DNA reads TGTGCCAGCAGTTCACTAGCGGGAGTTGGTACGCAGTATTTT. Translation: CASSSLAGVGTQYF.

The chain joins TRBV6-1 to TRBJ1-5, with 11 bases that match TRBD1. In germline, CDR1 is MNHNS, CDR2 SASEGT. CDR3 size: 14 residues. V gave up 6 bases and J gave up 4 bases; unmatched junction bases: 2. For the CDR3, the DNA is TGTGCCAGCAGCGGGACAGGGGGAAATCAGCCCCAGCATTTT. It codes for CASSGTGGNQPQHF.

The V call is TRBV12-2, the J call TRBJ2-7; the table's D gene call, TRBD2, was not cross checked with the DNA. TRBV12-2 is reported as a pseudogene. This CDR3 region has 14 residues. The CDR3 reads CASRSSGRAYEQYF. The DNA for the CDR3 is TGTGCAAGTCGCTCCAGCGGGAGAGCATACGAGCAGTACTTC.

The chain couples TRBV11-2 to TRBJ1-2; D is unclear. V was clipped by 2 bases and J by 5 bases, with 27 bases between them. Germline CDR1 reads SGHAT; CDR2 reads FQNNGV. This CDR3 has 19 residues. The CDR3 DNA reads as TGTGCCAGCAGCTTAATCCCCGCTCTAGTCGCAGGAAGCGGGTATGGCTACACCTTC. It encodes CASSLIPALVAGSGYGYTF. The whole variable domain, filled in from reference TRBV11-2 and TRBJ1-2, reads EAGVAQSPRYKIIEKRQSVAFWCNPISGHATLYWYQQILGQGPKLLIQFQNNGVVDDSQLPKDRFSAERLKGVDSTLKIQPAKLEDSAVYLCASSLIPALVAGSGYGYTFGSGTRLTVV.

The chain joins TRBV25-1 to TRBJ2-1; TRBD1 aligns across 7 bases. The length of the CDR3 is 13 residues. Germline lookup yields CDR1 MGHDK and CDR2 SYGVNS. With V trimmed by 2 bases and J by 6 bases, 1 base remained unmatched. In DNA, the CDR3 is TGTGCCAGCAGTGAACCAGGGGGCAATGAGCAGTTCTTC. Protein: CASSEPGGNEQFF.

This chain uses TRBV6-1 with TRBJ1-5, with D unresolved. From germline, CDR1 is MNHNS and CDR2 SASEGT. The V end was cut by 1 base, the J end by 2 bases, with 6 bases between. The CDR3 is 14 amino acids. CDR3 in DNA: TGTGCCAGCAGTGAAGGCCAGGGCAATCAGCCCCAGCATTTT. Its translation is CASSEGQGNQPQHF.

The sample holds one count of this clone. The chain uses TRBV2 and TRBJ1-1; 8 bases are shared with TRBD1. Trimming at V came to 6 bases and at J to 1 base, leaving 10 bases not matched to a gene. The CDR3 length is 16 residues. Germline V gives CDR1 SNHLY, CDR2 FYNNEI. CDR3 sequence (DNA): TGTGCCAGCAGCCCTAGACAGGGGAGGTGGAACACTGAAGCTTTCTTT. Its translation: CASSPRQGRWNTEAFF.

This sequence joins TRBV7-6 and TRBJ2-7; a possible D gene is TRBD2 (6 bases). The CDR3 is 13 residues long. Trimming took off 1 base at V and 3 bases at J, with 7 bases between the two ends. Germline CDR1 is SGHVS and CDR2 is FNYEAQ. CDR3 DNA: TGTGCCAGCAGCTTAGGGGGGGTCTACGAGCAGTACTTC. This sequence encodes CASSLGGVYEQYF.

This clone was seen a single time. The gene calls are TRBV5-1 and TRBJ1-2, with TRBD1 matching over 10 bases. The CDR3 extends over 13 amino acids. V trimming: 7 bases; J trimming: 6 bases; junction bases outside the gene matches: 6. CDR1 and CDR2 (germline): SGHRS, YFSETQ. The CDR3 reads CASETGTGDGYTF. The CDR3 DNA reads TGCGCCAGCGAGACCGGGACAGGGGATGGCTACACCTTC.

The chain recombines TRBV4-3 with TRBJ1-3; D unresolved. The CDR3 is made up of 15 amino acids. The ends were cut back, 0 bases at V and 3 bases at J, with 9 bases in the middle. The germline CDR1 and CDR2 sequences are LGHNA and YSLEER. The CDR3 nucleotides read TGCGCCAGCAGCCAAGATTTGCCAGTTGGAAACACCATATATTTT. It codes for CASSQDLPVGNTIYF.

The J gene is TRBJ2-7, the V gene TRBV18; tentative D call: TRBD1 (5 bases). Trimming took 1 base from V and 5 from J, leaving 9 bases between them. The CDR3 sequence is 13 residues long. Germline V gene lookup returns CDR1 KGHSH and CDR2 LQKENI. Written as DNA, the CDR3 is TGTGCCAGCTCACCACGCGACAGAAACGAGCAGTACTTC. Translated, it gives CASSPRDRNEQYF.

The chain links TRBV27 to TRBJ2-7; D call uncertain. Germline V gene data show CDR1 as MNHEY and CDR2 as SMNVEV (reference sequence). V shed 3 bases and J shed 5 bases, with 8 bases lying between them. The CDR3 has 12 residues. Here the CDR3 DNA reads TGTGCCAGCAGTTTTAATAGAAACGAGCAGTACTTC. This sequence encodes CASSFNRNEQYF.

The DNA of the CDR3 is TGTGCCAGCAGCTTGGGCGGGAGGAAGGAAAAACTGTTTTTT. Translated, it gives CASSLGGRKEKLFF. The chain combines TRBV5-4 with TRBJ1-4; unclear D gene. The CDR3 is 14 amino acids. Germline V gene sequence: CDR1 SGHNT, CDR2 YYREEE (reference sequence). The V gene lost 0 bases and the J gene lost 8 bases, with 11 bases spanning the gap.

CDR3: CASSLRSGGYTGELFF. CDR3 bases: TGTGCCAGCAGCTTAAGGTCGGGAGGGTACACCGGGGAGCTGTTTTTT. The chain couples TRBV7-9 to TRBJ2-2; 8 bases line up with TRBD2. Trimming took 2 bases from V and 3 from J; bases not matched to a gene: 5. Germline loops: CDR1 SEHNR, CDR2 FQNEAQ (reference sequence). CDR3 size: 16 residues.

This chain connects TRBV7-9 to TRBJ2-3, with TRBD2 matching over 7 bases. V was pared by 4 bases and J by 5 bases, with 9 bases of the junction left unmatched. The CDR3 is 15 amino acids. Germline loops: CDR1 SEHNR, CDR2 FQNEAQ (reference sequence). The CDR3 sequence is CASSSKGRDLDTQYF. The DNA of the CDR3 is TGTGCCAGCAGCTCTAAGGGGAGGGACCTAGATACGCAGTATTTT.

The J gene is TRBJ2-3, the V gene TRBV4-1; D possibly corresponds to TRBD1 (5 bases). CDR3 size: 13 residues. With 0 bases removed from V and 6 bases from J, the gap between germline ends came to 7 bases. Germline V CDR1 and CDR2: MGHRA, YSYEKL. CDR3 in amino acids: CASSQEYRDTQYF. In DNA form, the CDR3 reads TGCGCCAGCAGCCAAGAATACAGGGATACGCAGTATTTT.

This sequence joins TRBV9 and TRBJ1-1, with TRBD1 identical over 7 bases. Germline CDR1 reads SGDLS; CDR2 reads YYNGEE. With V trimmed by 3 bases and J by 4 bases, 6 bases remained unmatched. The CDR3 is 14 residues long. The CDR3 DNA follows: TGTGCCAGCAGCGCCGGACAGGTTTCCACTGAAGCTTTCTTT. This encodes CASSAGQVSTEAFF.

The chain carries TRBV5-6 and TRBJ2-3; D gene uncertain. The CDR3 covers 15 residues. Deletions cut 0 bases from V and 0 bases from J, with 8 bases between. The V gene's germline CDR1 is SGHDT and CDR2 YYEEEE. CDR3 nucleotides: TGTGCCAGCAGCTTGGGTCTAACTAGCACAGATACGCAGTATTTT. This encodes CASSLGLTSTDTQYF.

The V gene is TRBV2, the J gene TRBJ1-5, with D unresolved. Germline V CDR1 and CDR2: SNHLY, FYNNEI. The CDR3 loop spans 14 amino acids. Trimming took 5 bases from V and 7 from J, leaving 15 bases between them. CDR3 DNA: TGTGCCAGCAGTCCACATGCCCCCCAACAGCCCCAGCATTTT. Its protein is CASSPHAPQQPQHF.

The CDR3 DNA reads TGCGCCAGCAGCTTGGTGGCCCTGAACAATGAGCAGTTCTTC. Amino acid sequence: CASSLVALNNEQFF. The genes are TRBV5-1 and TRBJ2-1; D not resolved. Per the germline V gene, CDR1 is SGHRS and CDR2 is YFSETQ. Between the trimmed V and J ends, which lost 0 bases and 5 bases, there was a span of 9 bases. This CDR3 comprises 14 residues. Combining the CDR3 with reference TRBV5-1 and TRBJ2-1 gives the whole variable domain KAGVTQTPRYLIKTRGQQVTLSCSPISGHRSVSWYQQTPGQGLQFLFEYFSETQRNKGNFPGRFSGRQFSNSRSEMNVSTLELGDSALYLCASSLVALNNEQFFGPGTRLTVL.

This clone was counted a single time. The J gene is TRBJ2-1, the V gene TRBV29-1; the match to TRBD1 covers 7 bases. This CDR3 comprises 12 residues. The junction had 6 bases not matched to a gene; V was cut back by 7 bases and J by 6 bases. The V gene's germline CDR1 is SQVTM and CDR2 ANQGSEA. CDR3 sequence: CSARDRANEQFF. CDR3 bases: TGCAGCGCCCGAGACAGGGCCAATGAGCAGTTCTTC.

This chain uses TRBV5-8 with TRBJ1-6; 7 bases are a match to TRBD1. This CDR3 comprises 15 residues. The V segment lost 0 bases and the J segment 7 bases; nucleotides outside the gene matches: 4. Germline V gene lookup returns CDR1 SGHTS and CDR2 YDEGEE. The CDR3 DNA is TGTGCCAGCAGCTTGGGGGACAGCGTAAATTCACCCCTCCACTTT. It translates to CASSLGDSVNSPLHF.

This chain uses TRBV6-5 with TRBJ1-2; D is unclear. Germline CDR1 MNHEY, CDR2 SVGAGI. Trimming cost V 0 bases and J 3 bases, with 8 bases left between them. This CDR3 comprises 14 residues. The CDR3 sequence: CASSYSLQYYGYTF. CDR3 DNA sequence: TGTGCCAGCAGTTACTCGCTCCAGTACTATGGCTACACCTTC.

This clone was seen a few times. The chain carries TRBV13 and TRBJ1-2, with 8 nucleotides matching TRBD1. V shed 5 bases, J shed 5 bases, and the junction held 13 bases outside the gene matches. In germline, CDR1 is PRHDT, CDR2 FYEKMQ (reference sequence). The CDR3 spans 16 residues. Here the CDR3 DNA reads TGTGCCAGCAGCCTTCCTCAGGGGGCAGGGGATTATGGCTACACCTTC. It is translated as CASSLPQGAGDYGYTF. Drawing the rest from reference TRBV13 and TRBJ1-2, the complete variable domain is AAGVIQSPRHLIKEKRETATLKCYPIPRHDTVYWYQQGPGQDPQFLISFYEKMQSDKGSIPDRFSAQQFSDYHSELNMSSLELGDSALYFCASSLPQGAGDYGYTFGSGTRLTVV.